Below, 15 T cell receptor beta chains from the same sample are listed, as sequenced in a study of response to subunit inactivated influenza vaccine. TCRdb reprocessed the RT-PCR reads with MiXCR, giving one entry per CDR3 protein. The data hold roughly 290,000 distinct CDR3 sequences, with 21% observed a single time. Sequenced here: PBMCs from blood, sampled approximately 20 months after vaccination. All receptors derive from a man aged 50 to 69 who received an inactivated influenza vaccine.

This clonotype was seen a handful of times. The CDR3 DNA follows: TGTGCCAGCAGCATTAACAGGGTTGGAGATACGCAGTATTTT. Protein product: CASSINRVGDTQYF. V gene TRBV11-2 combines with J gene TRBJ2-3, with D tentatively TRBD1 (6 bases). V dropped 5 bases and J dropped 5 bases, with 14 bases sitting between them. Germline-derived CDR1 and CDR2 are SGHAT and FQNNGV. This CDR3 is 14 amino acids long.

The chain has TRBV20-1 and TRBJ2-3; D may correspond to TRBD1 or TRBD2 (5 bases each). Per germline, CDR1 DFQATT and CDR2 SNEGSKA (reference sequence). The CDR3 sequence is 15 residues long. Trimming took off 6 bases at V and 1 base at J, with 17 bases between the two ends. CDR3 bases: TGCAGTGCCCCCGGGACGCGGACCCGCACAGATACGCAGTATTTT. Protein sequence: CSAPGTRTRTDTQYF.

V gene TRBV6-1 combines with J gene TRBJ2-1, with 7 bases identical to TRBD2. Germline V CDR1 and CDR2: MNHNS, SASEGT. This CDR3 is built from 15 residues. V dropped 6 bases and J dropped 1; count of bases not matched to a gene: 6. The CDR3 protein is CASRAGESSYNEQFF. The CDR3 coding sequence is TGTGCCAGCAGGGCGGGAGAGTCTTCCTACAATGAGCAGTTCTTC.

This chain's CDR3 is CASTIYNEQFF. CDR3 in DNA: TGCGCCAGCACGATATACAATGAGCAGTTCTTC. The gene calls are TRBV5-1 and TRBJ2-1; the D is unclear. V was pared by 6 bases and J by 4 bases, with 5 bases between. Germline CDR1 is SGHRS and CDR2 is YFSETQ. The CDR3 spans 11 residues.

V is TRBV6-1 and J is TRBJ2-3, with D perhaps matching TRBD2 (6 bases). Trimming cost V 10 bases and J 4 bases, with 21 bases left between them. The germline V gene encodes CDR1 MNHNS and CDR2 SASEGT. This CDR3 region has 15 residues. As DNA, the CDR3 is TGTGCCACCTCAAGGGGAGGAGGATCGCCAGATACGCAGTATTTT. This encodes CATSRGGGSPDTQYF.

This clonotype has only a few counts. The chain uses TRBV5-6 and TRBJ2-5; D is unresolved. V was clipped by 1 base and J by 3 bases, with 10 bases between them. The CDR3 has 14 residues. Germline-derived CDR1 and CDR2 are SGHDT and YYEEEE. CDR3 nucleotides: TGTGCCAGCAGCTTGATGGCAGGAGAAGAGACCCAGTACTTC. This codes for CASSLMAGEETQYF.

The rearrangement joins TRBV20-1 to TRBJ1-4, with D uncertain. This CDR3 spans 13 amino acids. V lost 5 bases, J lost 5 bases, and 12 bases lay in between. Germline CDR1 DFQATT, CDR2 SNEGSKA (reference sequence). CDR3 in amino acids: CSACRRENEKLFF. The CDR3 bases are TGCAGTGCTTGTCGACGGGAAAATGAAAAACTGTTTTTT.

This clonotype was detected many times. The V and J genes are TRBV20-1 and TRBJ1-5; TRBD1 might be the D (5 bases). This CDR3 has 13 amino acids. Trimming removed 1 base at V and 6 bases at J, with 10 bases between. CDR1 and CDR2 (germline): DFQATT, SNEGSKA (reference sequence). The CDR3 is CSARVVGVQPQHF. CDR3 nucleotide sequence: TGCAGTGCTAGAGTTGTGGGGGTTCAGCCCCAGCATTTT.

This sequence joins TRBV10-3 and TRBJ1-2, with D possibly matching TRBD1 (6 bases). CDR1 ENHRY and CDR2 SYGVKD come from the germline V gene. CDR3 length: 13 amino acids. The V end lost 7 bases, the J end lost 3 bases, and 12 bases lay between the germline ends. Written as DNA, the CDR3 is TGTGCCATCAAGGGGGGGCTGGACTATGGCTACACCTTC. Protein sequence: CAIKGGLDYGYTF.

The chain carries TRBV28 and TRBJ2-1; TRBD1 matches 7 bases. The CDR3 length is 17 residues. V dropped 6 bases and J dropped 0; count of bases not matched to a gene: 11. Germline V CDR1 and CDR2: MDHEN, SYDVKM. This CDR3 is CASRTDRDFISYNEQFF. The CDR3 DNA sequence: TGTGCCAGCAGGACAGACAGGGATTTCATCTCCTACAATGAGCAGTTCTTC.

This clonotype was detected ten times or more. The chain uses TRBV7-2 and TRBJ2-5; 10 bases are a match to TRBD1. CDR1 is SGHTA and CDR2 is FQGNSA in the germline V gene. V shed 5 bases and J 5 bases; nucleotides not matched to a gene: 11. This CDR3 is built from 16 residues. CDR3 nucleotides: TGTGCCAGCAGCGTAACCGGGACAGGGGTTAGGGAGACCCAGTACTTC. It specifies CASSVTGTGVRETQYF.

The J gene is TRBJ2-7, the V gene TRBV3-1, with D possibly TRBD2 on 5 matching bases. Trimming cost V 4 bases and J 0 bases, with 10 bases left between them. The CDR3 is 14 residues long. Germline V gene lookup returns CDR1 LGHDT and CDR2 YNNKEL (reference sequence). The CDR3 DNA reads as TGTGCCAGCAGCCGTGAGGGATCCTCCTACGAGCAGTACTTC. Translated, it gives CASSREGSSYEQYF.

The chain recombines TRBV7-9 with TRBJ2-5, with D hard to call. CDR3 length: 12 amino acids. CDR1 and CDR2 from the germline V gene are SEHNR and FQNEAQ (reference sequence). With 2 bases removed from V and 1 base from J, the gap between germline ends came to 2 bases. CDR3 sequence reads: CASSLFQETQYF. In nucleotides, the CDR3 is TGTGCCAGCAGCTTATTCCAAGAGACCCAGTACTTC.

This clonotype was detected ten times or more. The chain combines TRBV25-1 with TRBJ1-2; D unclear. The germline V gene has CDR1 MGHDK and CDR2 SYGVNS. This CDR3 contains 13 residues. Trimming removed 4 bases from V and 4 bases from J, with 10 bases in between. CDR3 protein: CASSGGSGYGYTF. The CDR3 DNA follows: TGTGCCAGCAGTGGAGGTTCGGGCTATGGCTACACCTTC.

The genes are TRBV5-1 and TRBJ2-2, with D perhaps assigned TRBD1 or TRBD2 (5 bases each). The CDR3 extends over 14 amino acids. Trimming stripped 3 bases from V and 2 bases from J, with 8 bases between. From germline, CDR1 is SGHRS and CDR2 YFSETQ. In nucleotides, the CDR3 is TGCGCCAGCAGCTGGGACGGCAACACCGGGGAGCTGTTTTTT. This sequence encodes CASSWDGNTGELFF.